Listed here are 32 T cell receptor beta chains from one sample, sequenced in a study of blood T cell repertoires in COVID-19. Using immunoSEQ multiplex PCR, the repertoire was profiled, and TCRdb retains in-frame clones only, with some absent. The data show hundreds of thousands of clones, roughly nine tenths seen once. The sample was PBMCs or T cells enriched from blood (not recorded which). Source of these receptors: a man younger than 35 who had recovered from COVID-19.

The chain links TRBV29-1 to TRBJ2-1; D might be TRBD1 (5 bases). The CDR3 has 13 residues. The V gene lost 4 bases and the J gene lost 4 bases, with 11 bases spanning the gap. The germline V gene encodes CDR1 SQVTM and CDR2 ANQGSEA. CDR3 in DNA: TGCAGCGTTGTGACAGCCCGATACAATGAGCAGTTCTTC. Residues: CSVVTARYNEQFF.

The rearrangement links TRBV18 to TRBJ1-1, with TRBD1 identical over 8 bases. CDR1 and CDR2 (germline): KGHSH, LQKENI. V shed 3 bases and J 0 bases; nucleotides not matched to a gene: 12. The CDR3 covers 18 residues. CDR3 nucleotide sequence: TGTGCCAGCTCACCCCGAGGACAGGGAGGAAGAATGAACACTGAAGCTTTCTTT. Amino acid sequence: CASSPRGQGGRMNTEAFF.

The chain recombines TRBV19 with TRBJ2-7; TRBD1 aligns across 7 bases. V trimming: 8 bases; J trimming: 9 bases; junction bases outside the gene matches: 7. Germline-derived CDR1 and CDR2 are LNHDA and SQIVND (reference sequence). The CDR3 runs 11 residues. In DNA, the CDR3 is TGTGCCAGTCGAGACAGGGAAGGGCAGTACTTC. It encodes CASRDREGQYF. Complete variable domain (other parts from reference TRBV19 and TRBJ2-7): DGGITQSPKYLFRKEGQNVTLSCEQNLNHDAMYWYRQDPGQGLRLIYYSQIVNDFQKGDIAEGYSVSREKKESFPLTVTSAQKNPTAFYLCASRDREGQYFGPGTRLTVT.

The gene calls are TRBV7-2 and TRBJ2-5; D may be TRBD2 (6 bases). CDR1 is SGHTA and CDR2 is FQGNSA in the germline V gene. This CDR3 comprises 14 residues. The ends were cut back, 5 bases at V and 5 bases at J, with 15 bases in the middle. The CDR3: CASSTRDWAETQYF. The CDR3 DNA reads TGTGCCAGCAGCACCCGGGACTGGGCGGAGACCCAGTACTTC.

The chain couples TRBV6-5 to TRBJ1-2, with D tentatively TRBD1 (6 bases). The length of the CDR3 is 11 residues. The V end lost 6 bases, the J end lost 7 bases, and 9 bases lay between the germline ends. Germline-derived CDR1 and CDR2 are MNHEY and SVGAGI. The CDR3 DNA reads as TGTGCCAGCAGCCAAGGGGGTGGCTACACCTTC. Translating it yields CASSQGGGYTF.

V gene TRBV5-6 combines with J gene TRBJ1-5, with 8 bases matching TRBD1. This CDR3 spans 15 amino acids. Germline CDR1 reads SGHDT; CDR2 reads YYEEEE. V shed 4 bases and J 7 bases; nucleotides not matched to a gene: 10. The CDR3 here is CASSIDRGSGQPQHF. The CDR3 nucleotides read TGTGCCAGCAGCATTGACAGGGGTTCGGGGCAGCCCCAGCATTTT.

The chain is built from TRBV23-1 and TRBJ2-7, with D perhaps TRBD2 (6 bases). TRBV23-1 is known as an ORF, though its function is uncertain. CDR3 length equals 13 residues. V dropped 8 bases and J dropped 4 bases, with 15 bases sitting between them. DNA for the CDR3: TGCGCCAGCCCCTTTAGCGGAAATTACGAGCAGTACTTC. Amino acids: CASPFSGNYEQYF.

This clone was seen just once. The rearrangement joins TRBV5-1 to TRBJ2-1; 7 positions agree with TRBD2. The V and J ends lost 6 bases and 4 bases, in that order; junction bases with no gene match: 7. Per the germline V gene, CDR1 is SGHRS and CDR2 is YFSETQ. The CDR3 spans 14 residues. The CDR3 DNA reads TGCGCCAGCACTCCTAGCGGCGGTTACAATGAGCAGTTCTTC. It is translated as CASTPSGGYNEQFF.

The chain links TRBV5-1 to TRBJ2-1; 11 nucleotides line up with TRBD2. This CDR3 region has 15 residues. The ends lost 4 bases at V and 4 bases at J; junction bases unmatched: 4. Germline V lookup: CDR1 SGHRS, CDR2 YFSETQ. CDR3 bases: TGCGCCAGCAGCCCGACTAGCGGGGCGTACAATGAGCAGTTCTTC. Amino acids: CASSPTSGAYNEQFF.

The chain carries TRBV27 and TRBJ2-1; possible D gene TRBD1, 6 bases. Germline CDR1 and CDR2: MNHEY and SMNVEV (reference sequence). The V gene lost 2 bases and the J gene lost 7 bases, with 15 bases spanning the gap. This CDR3 is 15 amino acids long. CDR3: CASSLATGLINEQFF. DNA for the CDR3: TGTGCCAGCAGTTTAGCGACAGGTCTAATAAATGAGCAGTTCTTC.

This rearrangement joins TRBV2 to TRBJ2-7; D is perhaps TRBD1 (5 bases). Germline-derived CDR1 and CDR2 are SNHLY and FYNNEI. Trimming took 7 bases from V and 6 from J, leaving 22 bases between them. The CDR3 contains 15 residues. In DNA form, the CDR3 reads TGTGCCAGCAAGTATCAAGACAGCAGCAGGCTCGAGCAGTACTTC. Its protein product is CASKYQDSSRLEQYF.

The rearrangement joins TRBV20-1 to TRBJ1-1; 7 nucleotides agree with TRBD1. V gave up 3 bases and J gave up 6 bases; unmatched junction bases: 4. From germline, CDR1 is DFQATT and CDR2 SNEGSKA (reference sequence). This CDR3 is built from 12 residues. The DNA of the CDR3 is TGCAGTGCTAGTTCGGGACAGCCTGAAGCTTTCTTT. Protein: CSASSGQPEAFF.

The count of this clone is one. The chain joins TRBV6-5 to TRBJ2-7; D might be TRBD1 (5 bases). From germline, CDR1 is MNHEY and CDR2 SVGAGI. CDR3 size: 11 residues. V was cut by 8 bases and J by 3 bases, with 8 bases left in between. The CDR3 region is CASGQGYEQYF. Here the CDR3 DNA reads TGTGCCAGCGGCCAGGGCTACGAGCAGTACTTC.

J is TRBJ2-3 and V is TRBV6-4, with TRBD1 identical over 7 bases. The V and J ends lost 2 bases and 2 bases, in that order; junction bases with no gene match: 4. This CDR3 has 15 amino acids. Germline values: CDR1 MRHNA, CDR2 SNTAGT. The CDR3 region has the DNA TGTGCCAGCAGTGACGGTCAGGGGGTCACAGATACGCAGTATTTT. This encodes CASSDGQGVTDTQYF.

V and J are TRBV28 and TRBJ1-2; 7 nucleotides align to TRBD1. V was clipped by 6 bases and J by 4 bases; unmatched bases: 5. The germline CDR1 and CDR2 sequences are MDHEN and SYDVKM. This CDR3 has 13 residues. The CDR3 coding sequence is TGTGCCAGCAGCCTTACAGGGGTCTATGGCTACACCTTC. Protein product: CASSLTGVYGYTF.

This clone has only one observation. This chain joins TRBV7-2 and TRBJ1-4; the D is unclear. Germline values: CDR1 SGHTA, CDR2 FQGNSA. V was shortened by 3 bases and J by 0 bases, with 11 bases between the two germline ends. CDR3 length equals 16 residues. The CDR3 region has the DNA TGTGCCAGCAGCTTCGCCGGCGGGACAACTAATGAAAAACTGTTTTTT. This sequence encodes CASSFAGGTTNEKLFF. Full variable domain (missing parts from reference TRBV7-2 and TRBJ1-4): GAGVSQSPSNKVTEKGKDVELRCDPISGHTALYWYRQSLGQGLEFLIYFQGNSAPDKSGLPSDRFSAERTGGSVSTLTIQRTQQEDSAVYLCASSFAGGTTNEKLFFGSGTQLSVL.

V and J are TRBV3-1 (or the pseudogene TRBV3-2) and TRBJ1-2, with TRBD1 matching over 12 bases. This CDR3 is 15 amino acids long. Germline-derived CDR1 and CDR2 are LGHDT and YNNKEL (reference sequence). With V trimmed by 3 bases and J by 3 bases, 2 bases remained unmatched. CDR3 bases: TGTGCCAGCAGCCATGGGACAGGGGGCGACTATGGCTACACCTTC. It codes for CASSHGTGGDYGYTF.

V and J are TRBV4-1 and TRBJ2-3; no definite D call. The germline gives CDR1 MGHRA, CDR2 YSYEKL. CDR3 length equals 16 residues. V shed 4 bases and J shed 1 base, with 15 bases lying between them. The CDR3 is CASSLRHEIRTDTQYF. The CDR3 DNA reads TGCGCCAGCAGCCTCCGACACGAAATACGCACAGATACGCAGTATTTT.

The V and J genes are TRBV12-5 and TRBJ1-1; D may be TRBD1 (5 bases). The CDR3 spans 16 residues. Germline V gene sequence: CDR1 LGHNT, CDR2 FRNRAP. V lost 0 bases and J lost 6, with 17 bases in between. CDR3 sequence (DNA): TGTGCTAGTGGTTTGGTATTATCAGGGAGGCCGTCTGAAGCTTTCTTT. Translated, it gives CASGLVLSGRPSEAFF.

This chain links TRBV7-9 with TRBJ2-7; D remains unclear. Germline CDR1 reads SEHNR; CDR2 reads FQNEAQ (reference sequence). V was cut by 2 bases and J by 1 base, with 9 bases left in between. The CDR3 has 14 residues. In DNA, the CDR3 is TGTGCCAGCAGCTTATATCCAGATTCCTACGAGCAGTACTTC. Translated: CASSLYPDSYEQYF.

The gene calls are TRBV19 and TRBJ1-2, with a tentative D call TRBD1 (6 bases). The CDR3 is 15 residues long. Trimming took 7 bases from V and 5 from J, leaving 20 bases between them. Looked up from germline, CDR1 is LNHDA and CDR2 is SQIVND (reference sequence). The chain's CDR3 is CASTTVDRISYGYTF. The CDR3 DNA reads as TGTGCCAGTACCACCGTCGACAGGATTTCTTATGGCTACACCTTC.

The CDR3 reads CASSDPSEKETQYF. CDR3 coding DNA: TGTGCCAGCAGTGACCCCAGCGAGAAAGAGACCCAGTACTTC. The gene calls are TRBV25-1 and TRBJ2-5, with D uncertain. CDR1 and CDR2 (germline): MGHDK, SYGVNS. V gave up 3 bases and J gave up 3 bases, with 11 bases separating them. This CDR3 comprises 14 residues.

This CDR3 reads CASSPGQPNTGELFF. CDR3 bases: TGTGCCAGCTCACCTGGACAGCCGAACACCGGGGAGCTGTTTTTT. The chain has TRBV18 and TRBJ2-2; D might be TRBD1 (6 bases). Germline V gene lookup returns CDR1 KGHSH and CDR2 LQKENI. V was clipped by 3 bases and J by 0 bases, with 8 bases between them. The CDR3 consists of 15 residues.

This rearrangement joins TRBV3-1 (or the pseudogene TRBV3-2) to TRBJ2-1; TRBD2 is a possible D gene (6 bases). The CDR3 covers 21 residues. Trimming cost V 2 bases and J 1 base, with 27 bases left between them. The germline CDR1 and CDR2 sequences are LGHDT and YNNKEL (reference sequence). CDR3 region: CASSQSPLLPQWRGSYNEQFF. CDR3 nucleotide sequence: TGTGCCAGCAGCCAATCTCCCTTATTACCTCAGTGGAGGGGATCCTACAATGAGCAGTTCTTC.

V is TRBV7-9 and J is TRBJ1-5; D not certain. V lost 5 bases to trimming and J lost 11 bases, with 13 bases between them. Germline V gene data show CDR1 as SEHNR and CDR2 as FQNEAQ (reference sequence). This CDR3 comprises 12 residues. Here the CDR3 reads CASSVSTGAQHF. CDR3 in DNA: TGTGCCAGCAGCGTCTCTACGGGAGCCCAGCATTTT. The whole variable domain, filled in from reference TRBV7-9 and TRBJ1-5, reads DTGVSQNPRHKITKRGQNVTFRCDPISEHNRLYWYRQTLGQGPEFLTYFQNEAQLEKSRLLSDRFSAERPKGSFSTLEIQRTEQGDSAMYLCASSVSTGAQHFGDGTRLSIL.

V is TRBV15 and J is TRBJ2-2, with a weak D call TRBD1 (6 bases). V gave up 1 base and J gave up 4 bases, with 13 bases separating them. Germline CDR1 reads LNHNV; CDR2 reads YYDKDF (reference sequence). The CDR3 has 16 amino acids. CDR3 region: CATSRGPGARTGELFF. In nucleotides, the CDR3 is TGTGCCACCAGCAGAGGCCCAGGGGCCCGCACCGGGGAGCTGTTTTTT.

This clone is a singleton in its sample. This sequence joins TRBV27 and TRBJ1-5, with 7 bases that match TRBD1. From germline, CDR1 is MNHEY and CDR2 SMNVEV (reference sequence). Trimming at V came to 5 bases and at J to 7 bases, leaving 5 bases not matched to a gene. CDR3 size: 13 residues. The CDR3 region is CASSAGGQQPQHF. CDR3 in DNA: TGTGCCAGCAGTGCAGGGGGACAACAGCCCCAGCATTTT.

CDR3: CASSAGQGRTEAFF. CDR3 in DNA: TGTGCCAGTAGTGCGGGACAGGGGAGGACTGAAGCTTTCTTT. The rearrangement links TRBV19 to TRBJ1-1, with 10 bases that match TRBD1. CDR3 length: 14 amino acids. Germline CDR1 is LNHDA and CDR2 is SQIVND (reference sequence). V shed 5 bases, J shed 5 bases, and the junction held 5 bases outside the gene matches. Full variable domain (outside the CDR3, taken from reference TRBV19 and TRBJ1-1): DGGITQSPKYLFRKEGQNVTLSCEQNLNHDAMYWYRQDPGQGLRLIYYSQIVNDFQKGDIAEGYSVSREKKESFPLTVTSAQKNPTAFYLCASSAGQGRTEAFFGQGTRLTVV.

This clone was observed many times. V and J are TRBV19 and TRBJ1-1, with D unresolved. Trimming shortened V by 6 bases and J by 0 bases, and 8 bases separated the two germline ends. This CDR3 is built from 13 residues. The germline V gene has CDR1 LNHDA and CDR2 SQIVND (reference sequence). The CDR3 reads CASRLTLNTEAFF. CDR3 bases: TGTGCCAGTAGATTGACACTGAACACTGAAGCTTTCTTT. The variable domain in full, completed from reference TRBV19 and TRBJ1-1, reads DGGITQSPKYLFRKEGQNVTLSCEQNLNHDAMYWYRQDPGQGLRLIYYSQIVNDFQKGDIAEGYSVSREKKESFPLTVTSAQKNPTAFYLCASRLTLNTEAFFGQGTRLTVV.

The CDR3 DNA reads TGTGCCAGCAGCTTACGGACAGGGAGAAACACTGAAGCTTTCTTT. Translation gives CASSLRTGRNTEAFF. The gene calls are TRBV11-2 and TRBJ1-1; 8 positions agree with TRBD1. V lost 2 bases to trimming and J lost 2 bases; unmatched junction nucleotides: 4. The CDR3 consists of 15 residues. The germline V gene has CDR1 SGHAT and CDR2 FQNNGV. The full variable domain, in which reference TRBV11-2 and TRBJ1-1 provide the parts outside the CDR3, is EAGVAQSPRYKIIEKRQSVAFWCNPISGHATLYWYQQILGQGPKLLIQFQNNGVVDDSQLPKDRFSAERLKGVDSTLKIQPAKLEDSAVYLCASSLRTGRNTEAFFGQGTRLTVV.

This clone has more than one count but fewer than ten. The rearrangement uses TRBV6-4 and TRBJ2-1; perhaps TRBD2 as D (7 bases). This CDR3 has 13 amino acids. Trimming took 3 bases from V and 9 from J, leaving 12 bases between them. The germline gives CDR1 MRHNA, CDR2 SNTAGT. The CDR3 region has the DNA TGTGCCAGCAGTGAGCAGGGAGGGGGTGAGCAGTTCTTC. Amino acids: CASSEQGGGEQFF.

This clone was seen a single time. The V and J genes are TRBV10-2 and TRBJ2-7; TRBD1 matches 9 bases. The ends lost 8 bases at V and 3 bases at J; junction bases unmatched: 14. Germline CDR1 WSHSY, CDR2 SAAADI. This CDR3 has 16 residues. This CDR3 is CASLPSIGTGYYEQYF. In DNA form, the CDR3 reads TGCGCCAGCCTACCCTCCATCGGGACAGGGTACTACGAGCAGTACTTC.